This is a list of T cell receptor beta chains from one sample in a study of T cell repertoires in cytomegalovirus infection. TCRdb re-analysed the reads in MiXCR, keeping a single row per CDR3 protein. The sample shows more than 50,000 distinct CDR3 sequences, 33% of them seen only once. No antigen is known for these receptors. Sequenced material: PBMCs, sequenced either directly or after in vitro stimulation (not recorded which). The receptors stem from a human donor in good health (CMV status not recorded). Some clones in this sample may be carry-over from other donors' samples. CDR3s include the opening cysteine and the closing phenylalanine or tryptophan. D genes are given only for firm matches. The size of a clone is reported for some rows only, either as once, few or many, or as a class for expanded clones.

>15|TRBD1|-|TRBJ2-7|TRBV5-3
TGTGCCAGCAGCCCCAGTACAGGGGAATTTTTCGAGCAGTACTTC
CASSPSTGEFFEQYF
>16|TRBD1|-|TRBJ1-6|TRBV19
TGTGCCAGTAGCATAACAGGGGGCGCGAATAATTCACCCCTCCACTTT
CASSITGGANNSPLHF
>12|-|-|TRBJ1-2|TRBV19
TGTGCCAGTAGTAGGGGGCAATATGGCTACACCTTC
CASSRGQYGYTF
>13|-|-|TRBJ1-5|TRBV6-2/TRBV6-3
TGTGCCAGCAGTAACAGCGTTAATCAGCCCCAGCATTTT
CASSNSVNQPQHF
>18|-|-|TRBJ2-3|TRBV7-9
TGTGCCAGCAGCCCCCCCCCAGGGGGGGATCGAAACACAGATACGCAGTATTTT
CASSPPPGGDRNTDTQYF
>14|TRBD1|-|TRBJ1-4|TRBV7-2
TGTGCCAGCAGCCTCGGACAGGGAAGAGAAAAACTGTTTTTT
CASSLGQGREKLFF
>16|-|-|TRBJ2-1|TRBV5-4
TGTGCCAGCAGCTACGGTCCGGATTTCGTGTACAATGAGCAGTTCTTC
CASSYGPDFVYNEQFF
>14|-|-|TRBJ1-3|TRBV7-9
TGTGCCAGCCTAGGACAAAACTCTGGAAACACCATATATTTT
CASLGQNSGNTIYF
>16|-|-|TRBJ1-1|TRBV5-6
TGTGCCAGCAGCTTGGTTGGGTATCGGGGGAACACTGAAGCTTTCTTT
CASSLVGYRGNTEAFF
>16|-|-|TRBJ1-2|TRBV5-4
TGTGCCAGCAGCCCGGGTAGGGGATCGGTATCGTATGGCTACACCTTC
CASSPGRGSVSYGYTF
>16|TRBD2|few|TRBJ2-7|TRBV20-1
TGCAGTGCTACGTCTAATCTAGCGGGAGGCATCTCCGAGCAGTACTTC
CSATSNLAGGISEQYF
>12|-|-|TRBJ2-1|TRBV27
TGTGCCAGCAGGACAGGTCACAATGAGCAGTTCTTC
CASRTGHNEQFF
>15|TRBD1|few|TRBJ2-3|TRBV7-8
TGTGCCAGCACCCCCGAGGACAGGTTACCAGATACGCAGTATTTT
CASTPEDRLPDTQYF
>14|-|-|TRBJ2-7|TRBV11-3
TGTGCCAGCAGCTCCCGGGACGAGGCCTACGAGCAGTACTTC
CASSSRDEAYEQYF
>16|-|-|TRBJ1-1|TRBV5-5
TGTGCCAGCAGCATTGGAACCTCAGGGGTGAACACTGAAGCTTTCTTT
CASSIGTSGVNTEAFF
>16|-|-|TRBJ2-7|TRBV15
TGTGCCACCAGCAGGGACAAGGGGCTCCTTACCGACGAGCAGTACTTC
CATSRDKGLLTDEQYF
>13|-|-|TRBJ2-7|TRBV11-2
TGTGCCAGCAGCTTATCGGCCCGATACGAGCAGTACTTC
CASSLSARYEQYF
>14|TRBD1|many|TRBJ2-7|TRBV27
TGTGCCAGCAGTTTAAAGAGACAGGGTTACGAGCAGTACTTC
CASSLKRQGYEQYF
>14|-|few|TRBJ2-5|TRBV11-2
TGTGCCAGCAGCCTCATAGGTTCCGGGGAGACCCAGTACTTC
CASSLIGSGETQYF
>17|-|-|TRBJ2-1|TRBV12-5
TGTGCTAGTGGTACCGGGACCCAGGGGCTCTCTCGGAATGAGCAGTTCTTC
CASGTGTQGLSRNEQFF
>12|-|-|TRBJ1-1|TRBV6-6
TGTGCCAGCACACACGGACAGATGGAAGCTTTCTTT
CASTHGQMEAFF
>17|TRBD2|-|TRBJ2-3|TRBV20-1
TGCAGTGCTAGAGATTGGGTAGATCTAGCGGGGGCCCCGGGGCAGTATTTT
CSARDWVDLAGAPGQYF
>13|-|few|TRBJ2-1|TRBV12-5
TGTGCTAGTGGTCTGGGGGGCAACAATGAGCAGTTCTTC
CASGLGGNNEQFF
>14|-|few|TRBJ2-1|TRBV2
TGTGCCAGCAGCGGGGGCCCTTCCTACAATGAGCAGTTCTTC
CASSGGPSYNEQFF
>17|-|many|TRBJ1-5|TRBV6-1
TGTGCCAGCAGCTCGGACGGAAGACCATATAGCAATCAGCCCCAGCATTTT
CASSSDGRPYSNQPQHF
>15|-|-|TRBJ1-1|TRBV19
TGTGCCAGTAGTATCCATCGGGCCCTCCCCCAAGAAGCTTTCTTT
CASSIHRALPQEAFF
>14|-|once|TRBJ2-7|TRBV18
TGTGCCAGCTCACCACCGGGACTCCCTACCGAGCAGTACTTC
CASSPPGLPTEQYF
>14|-|-|TRBJ2-2|TRBV6-5
TGTGCCAGCAGTTACCTCCTGGACCCCGGGGAGCTGTTTTTT
CASSYLLDPGELFF
>13|-|-|TRBJ2-5|TRBV24-1
TGTGCCACCAGTGACCAGGGTTCAGAGACCCAGTACTTC
CATSDQGSETQYF
>15|-|few|TRBJ1-4|TRBV7-9
TGTGCCAGCAGCCTATCCCCACAGGGCTATGAAAAACTGTTTTTT
CASSLSPQGYEKLFF
>16|TRBD2|once|TRBJ2-5|TRBV5-3
TGTGCCAGCAGCTCTCAGCGGGGGGATCTCCGTGAGACCCAGTACTTC
CASSSQRGDLRETQYF
>14|TRBD2|few|TRBJ2-5|TRBV4-1
TGCGCCAGCAGCCAAGAGACGGGGGGGGAGACCCAGTACTTC
CASSQETGGETQYF